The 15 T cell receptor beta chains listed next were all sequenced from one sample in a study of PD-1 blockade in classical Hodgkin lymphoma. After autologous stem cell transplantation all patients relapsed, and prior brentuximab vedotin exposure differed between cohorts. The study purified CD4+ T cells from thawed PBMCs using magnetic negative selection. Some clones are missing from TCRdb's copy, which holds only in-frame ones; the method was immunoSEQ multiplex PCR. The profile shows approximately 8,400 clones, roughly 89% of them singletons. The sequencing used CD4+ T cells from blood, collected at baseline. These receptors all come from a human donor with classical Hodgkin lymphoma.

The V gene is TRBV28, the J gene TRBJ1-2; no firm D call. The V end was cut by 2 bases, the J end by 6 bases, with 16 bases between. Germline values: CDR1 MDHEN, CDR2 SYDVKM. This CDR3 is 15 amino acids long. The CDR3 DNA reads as TGTGCCAGCAGTTTAGCGAGGACTCAGGTTCATGGCTACACCTTC. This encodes CASSLARTQVHGYTF.

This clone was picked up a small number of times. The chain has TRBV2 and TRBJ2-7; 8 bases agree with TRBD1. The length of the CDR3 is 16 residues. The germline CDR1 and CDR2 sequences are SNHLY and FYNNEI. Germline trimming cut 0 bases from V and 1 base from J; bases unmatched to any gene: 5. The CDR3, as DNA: TGTGCCAGCAGTGAAGCGCTTACAGGGGGTTCCTACGAGCAGTACTTC. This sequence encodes CASSEALTGGSYEQYF.

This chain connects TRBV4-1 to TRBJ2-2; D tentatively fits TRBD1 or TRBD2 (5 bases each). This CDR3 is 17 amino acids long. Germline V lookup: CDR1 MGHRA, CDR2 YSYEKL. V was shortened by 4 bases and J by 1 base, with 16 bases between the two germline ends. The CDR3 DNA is TGCGCCAGCAGCCCAAGATCCGGGACGGGGAACACCGGGGAGCTGTTTTTT. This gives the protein CASSPRSGTGNTGELFF.

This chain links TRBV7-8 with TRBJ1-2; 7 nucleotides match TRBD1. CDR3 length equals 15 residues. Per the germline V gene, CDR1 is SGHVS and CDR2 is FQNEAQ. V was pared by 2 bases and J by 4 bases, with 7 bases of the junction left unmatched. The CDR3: CASSLPRTGLYGYTF. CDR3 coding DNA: TGTGCCAGCAGCTTACCGCGGACAGGACTCTATGGCTACACCTTC.

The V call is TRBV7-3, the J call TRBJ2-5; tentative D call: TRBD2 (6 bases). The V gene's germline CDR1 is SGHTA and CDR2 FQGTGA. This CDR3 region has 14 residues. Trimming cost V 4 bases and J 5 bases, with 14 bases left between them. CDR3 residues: CASSSFGGKETQYF. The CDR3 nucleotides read TGTGCCAGCAGCTCCTTCGGGGGAAAGGAGACCCAGTACTTC.

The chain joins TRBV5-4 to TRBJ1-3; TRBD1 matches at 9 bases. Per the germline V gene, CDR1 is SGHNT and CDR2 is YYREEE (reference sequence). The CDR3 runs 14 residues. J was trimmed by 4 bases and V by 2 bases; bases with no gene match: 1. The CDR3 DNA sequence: TGTGCCAGCAGCTTAGGACAGGGGGGAAACACCATATATTTT. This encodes CASSLGQGGNTIYF.

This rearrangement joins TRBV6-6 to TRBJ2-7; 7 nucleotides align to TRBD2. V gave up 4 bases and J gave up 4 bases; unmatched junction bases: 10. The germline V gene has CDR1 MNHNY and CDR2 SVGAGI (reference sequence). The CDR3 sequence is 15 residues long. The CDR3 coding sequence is TGTGCCAGCAGTTTCGGGTCCAGCGGGGCATACGAGCAGTACTTC. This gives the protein CASSFGSSGAYEQYF.

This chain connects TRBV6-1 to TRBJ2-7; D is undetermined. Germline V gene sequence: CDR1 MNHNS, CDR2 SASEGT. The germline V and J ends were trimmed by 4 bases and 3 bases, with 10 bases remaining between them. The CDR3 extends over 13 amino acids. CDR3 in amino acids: CASSVPPLYEQYF. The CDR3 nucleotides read TGTGCCAGCAGTGTTCCCCCTCTCTACGAGCAGTACTTC.

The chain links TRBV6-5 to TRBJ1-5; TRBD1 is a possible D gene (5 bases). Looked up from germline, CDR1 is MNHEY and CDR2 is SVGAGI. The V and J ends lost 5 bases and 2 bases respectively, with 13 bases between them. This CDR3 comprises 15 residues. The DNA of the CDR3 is TGTGCCAGCAGTCCCGCGGGGCAGGGCAATCAGCCCCAGCATTTT. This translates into CASSPAGQGNQPQHF.

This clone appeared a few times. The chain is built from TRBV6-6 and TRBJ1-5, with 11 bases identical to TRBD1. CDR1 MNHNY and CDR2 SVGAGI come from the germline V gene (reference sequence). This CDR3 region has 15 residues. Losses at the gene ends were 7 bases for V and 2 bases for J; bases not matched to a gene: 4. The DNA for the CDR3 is TGTGCCAGCACTGGACAGGGGGCGGGCAATCAGCCCCAGCATTTT. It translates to CASTGQGAGNQPQHF.

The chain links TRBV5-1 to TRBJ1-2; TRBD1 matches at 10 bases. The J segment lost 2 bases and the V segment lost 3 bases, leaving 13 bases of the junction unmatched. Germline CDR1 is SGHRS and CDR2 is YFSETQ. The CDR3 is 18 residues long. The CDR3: CASSWELRSGQGNYGYTF. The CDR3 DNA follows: TGCGCCAGCAGCTGGGAGTTAAGATCGGGACAGGGGAACTATGGCTACACCTTC.

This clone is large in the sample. The CDR3 reads CASGDGSYEQYF. Written as DNA, the CDR3 is TGTGCCAGCGGGGACGGCTCCTACGAGCAGTACTTC. This chain joins TRBV7-9 and TRBJ2-7; perhaps D is TRBD1 or TRBD2 (5 bases each). The CDR3 totals 12 residues. Germline V gene sequence: CDR1 SEHNR, CDR2 FQNEAQ (reference sequence). V lost 8 bases and J lost 0, with 8 bases in between.

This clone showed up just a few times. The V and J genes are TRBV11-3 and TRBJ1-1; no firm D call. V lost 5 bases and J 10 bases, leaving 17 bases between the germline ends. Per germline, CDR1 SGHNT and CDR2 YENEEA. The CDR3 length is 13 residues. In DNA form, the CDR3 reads TGTGCCAGCAGCCCCATGTTCGGGGTTCCAGCTTTCTTT. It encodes CASSPMFGVPAFF.

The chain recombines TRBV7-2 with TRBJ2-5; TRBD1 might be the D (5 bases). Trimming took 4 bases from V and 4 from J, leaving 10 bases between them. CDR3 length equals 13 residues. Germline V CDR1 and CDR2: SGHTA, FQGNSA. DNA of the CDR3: TGTGCCAGCAGCTCCAGGGTCCCAGAGACCCAGTACTTC. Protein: CASSSRVPETQYF. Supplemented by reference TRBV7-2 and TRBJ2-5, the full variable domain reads GAGVSQSPSNKVTEKGKDVELRCDPISGHTALYWYRQSLGQGLEFLIYFQGNSAPDKSGLPSDRFSAERTGGSVSTLTIQRTQQEDSAVYLCASSSRVPETQYFGPGTRLLVL.

The CDR3 region is CAWEGPDRAKNIQYF. The DNA of the CDR3 is TGTGCCTGGGAAGGTCCGGATCGGGCCAAAAACATTCAGTACTTC. This chain links TRBV30 with TRBJ2-4; D is undetermined. The CDR3 runs 15 residues. Germline CDR1 is GTSNPN and CDR2 is SVGIG (reference sequence). Trimming removed 5 bases at V and 1 base at J, with 15 bases between.